This T cell receptor (beta chain) was sequenced during a study of regulatory T cells in long-lasting Graves disease. Study results and caveats: Relative to new patients (roughly 900), persistent patients exhibited greater sharing of public clonotypes (2,741).

Sequencing libraries for TCR beta were prepared with iRepertoire HTBI primers and Arm-PCR of CDR3 regions. TCRdb re-called the multiplex PCR reads through MiXCR, storing one row per CDR3 protein. The sample carries about 530,000 distinct CDR3 sequences, roughly 16% recorded once. Concerning this clonotype: Its antigen is still unknown.

Time point noted: newly diagnosed GD, antithyroid drugs for less than 3 months. Isolated PBMC RNA provided the starting material for the TCR library. About 8.8 milliliters of peripheral blood went into EDTA tubes. Germline CDR1 PRHDT, CDR2 FYEKMQ (reference sequence). Deletions cut 3 bases from V and 10 bases from J, with 16 bases between. This CDR3 is 14 amino acids long. A further study also used this sample, focusing on T cells in Graves' hyperthyroidism and ophthalmopathy. That study adds: Most thyroid-expanded clonotypes above 0.001 were also found in blood.

The receptor comes from a woman aged 35-65 years with Graves disease. The V gene is TRBV13, the J gene TRBJ2-1; the D gene is possibly TRBD1 (6 bases). This specimen was peripheral blood mononuclear cells (PBMCs), taken at new diagnosis, from a patient treated with antithyroid drugs. This chain's CDR3 is CASSFGQTPYEQFF. CDR3 nucleotide sequence: TGTGCCAGCAGCTTTGGACAGACACCCTACGAGCAGTTCTTC.